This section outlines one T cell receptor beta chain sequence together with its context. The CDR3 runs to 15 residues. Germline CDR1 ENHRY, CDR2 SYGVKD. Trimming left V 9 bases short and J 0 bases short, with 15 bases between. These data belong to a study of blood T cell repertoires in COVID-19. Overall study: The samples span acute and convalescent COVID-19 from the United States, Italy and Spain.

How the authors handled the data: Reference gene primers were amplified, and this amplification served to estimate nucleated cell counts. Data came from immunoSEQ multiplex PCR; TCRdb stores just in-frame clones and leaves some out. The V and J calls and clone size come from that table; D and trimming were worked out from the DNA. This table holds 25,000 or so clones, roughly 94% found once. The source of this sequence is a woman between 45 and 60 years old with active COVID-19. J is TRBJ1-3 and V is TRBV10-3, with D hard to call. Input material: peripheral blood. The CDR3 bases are TGTGCCATATCTCGGGGATTGAGCTCTGGAAACACCATATATTTT. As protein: CAISRGLSSGNTIYF.